A selection of T cell receptor beta chains follows, all from one sample in a study of cytomegalovirus exposure and HLA in healthy donors. Only in-frame clones appear in the TCRdb table, and some are missing; sequencing was by immunoSEQ multiplex PCR. The table includes 90,000 to 100,000 clones, just under 80% detected once. The sample was PBMCs. Every receptor here comes from a woman aged 35 to 49 in good health and CMV-seronegative. CDR3s include the opening cysteine and the closing phenylalanine or tryptophan. D genes are given only for firm matches. Size tells how often a clone was seen (once, few, many) or the class of an expanded clone, and some rows leave it out.

>TRBJ1-2|NA|TRBV6-5|NA
CASSYGWGRATYGYTF
TGTGCCAGCAGTTACGGCTGGGGCAGAGCCACCTATGGCTACACCTTC
>TRBJ2-3|TRBD2|TRBV27|once
CASSLGLAGVTDTQYF
TGTGCCAGCAGTTTAGGACTAGCGGGGGTCACAGATACGCAGTATTTT
>TRBJ2-5|TRBD1|TRBV27|NA
CASSPSYRGAETQYF
TGTGCCAGCAGTCCCTCGTACAGGGGCGCGGAGACCCAGTACTTC
>TRBJ2-1|TRBD1|TRBV12-5|NA
CASGLGTANNEQFF
TGTGCTAGTGGACTCGGGACAGCCAACAATGAGCAGTTCTTC
>TRBJ2-7|TRBD2|TRBV5-4|few
CASSLGTSGGPDEQYF
TGTGCCAGCAGCTTGGGAACTAGCGGAGGGCCGGACGAGCAGTACTTC
>TRBJ1-2|NA|TRBV6-1|NA
CASSGRAGNYGYTF
TGTGCCAGCAGTGGGAGGGCCGGTAACTATGGCTACACCTTC
>TRBJ1-4|TRBD1|TRBV9|NA
CASSGWGQGGNEKLFF
TGTGCCAGCAGCGGATGGGGACAGGGAGGGAATGAAAAACTGTTTTTT
>TRBJ1-1|NA|TRBV7-9|NA
CASSSPGASMNTEAFF
TGTGCCAGCAGCTCCCCAGGGGCCTCCATGAACACTGAAGCTTTCTTT
>TRBJ2-7|TRBD2|TRBV28|NA
CASSSGLAGNVGQYF
TGTGCCAGCAGCTCAGGACTAGCGGGAAACGTCGGGCAGTACTTC
>TRBJ1-1|NA|TRBV11-2|once
CASSLARLQEAFF
TGTGCCAGCAGCTTAGCCAGGTTACAGGAAGCTTTCTTT
>TRBJ2-2|TRBD1|TRBV5-6|NA
CASSLFRGHSGELFF
TGTGCCAGCAGCTTGTTCAGGGGGCATTCCGGGGAGCTGTTTTTT
>TRBJ1-1|TRBD1|TRBV5-1|NA
CASSDIGGQGISPFF
TGCGCCAGCAGCGATATTGGGGGACAGGGGATTTCGCCTTTCTTT
>TRBJ1-2|NA|TRBV2|few
CASVGGNNGYTF
TGTGCCAGCGTAGGGGGTAATAATGGCTACACCTTC
>TRBJ2-2|TRBD2|TRBV11-3|NA
CASSATSGSGAGELFF
TGTGCCAGCAGCGCCACTAGCGGGAGCGGGGCCGGGGAGCTGTTTTTT
>TRBJ2-7|TRBD1|TRBV5-1|NA
CASSLTGDSYEQYF
TGCGCCAGCAGCCTCACAGGGGATTCCTACGAGCAGTACTTC
>TRBJ2-2|TRBD1|TRBV5-6|NA
CASSATGTTGELFF
TGTGCCAGCAGCGCGACAGGGACCACCGGGGAGCTGTTTTTT
>TRBJ2-7|TRBD1|TRBV18|NA
CASSPGTGGPYEQYF
TGTGCCAGCTCACCGGGGACAGGGGGACCCTACGAGCAGTACTTC
>TRBJ2-3|NA|TRBV27|NA
CASNQARHTDTQYF
TGTGCCAGCAACCAGGCGCGCCACACAGATACGCAGTATTTT
>TRBJ2-7|TRBD1|TRBV14|NA
CASSQNTGDRLYEQYF
TGTGCCAGCAGCCAGAACACCGGGGACAGGCTGTACGAGCAGTACTTC
>TRBJ1-4|TRBD1|TRBV30|NA
CAWHPGQVWNEKLFF
TGTGCCTGGCATCCCGGACAGGTTTGGAATGAAAAACTGTTTTTT
>TRBJ1-1|NA|TRBV28|NA
CASGDNQRWNTEAFF
TGTGCCAGCGGGGATAACCAGCGGTGGAACACTGAAGCTTTCTTT
>TRBJ2-7|TRBD1|TRBV6-5|NA
CASSYSTGTANYEQYF
TGTGCCAGCAGTTACAGTACCGGGACAGCTAACTACGAGCAGTACTTC
>TRBJ2-7|TRBD2|TRBV25-1|NA
CASSPTSGRGGEQYF
TGTGCCAGCAGCCCAACTAGCGGGAGAGGGGGCGAGCAGTACTTC
>TRBJ2-1|NA|TRBV6-4|NA
CASSESGAGEQFF
TGTGCCAGCAGTGAATCCGGGGCGGGGGAGCAGTTCTTC
>TRBJ2-2|NA|TRBV27|NA
CAHSGRIPGELFF
TGTGCTCATAGTGGGAGAATCCCCGGGGAGCTGTTTTTT
>TRBJ2-7|TRBD1|TRBV29-1|NA
CSVELPGGNYEQYF
TGCAGCGTTGAATTGCCAGGGGGTAACTACGAGCAGTACTTC
>TRBJ2-2|NA|TRBV5-1|NA
CASSGGSNTGELFF
TGCGCCAGCAGTGGCGGATCCAACACCGGGGAGCTGTTTTTT
>TRBJ2-7|TRBD1|TRBV4-1|NA
CASSQGGAGGVAAQYF
TGCGCCAGCAGCCAAGGAGGGGCAGGGGGCGTAGCGGCGCAGTACTTC
>TRBJ2-7|NA|TRBV7-2|once
CASSLAEEAGNGFYEQYF
TGTGCCAGCAGCTTAGCGGAGGAGGCGGGGAATGGGTTCTACGAGCAGTACTTC
>TRBJ2-7|TRBD1|TRBV28|NA
CASSSTGGSEQYF
TGTGCCAGCAGTTCGACAGGGGGTTCGGAGCAGTACTTC
>TRBJ1-6|NA|TRBV9|NA
CASSDRRGTSYNSPLHF
TGTGCCAGCAGCGACCGCAGGGGAACCTCCTATAATTCACCCCTCCACTTT
>TRBJ1-2|NA|TRBV5-4|once
CASSLDGVGYTF
TGTGCCAGCAGCTTGGACGGAGTAGGCTACACCTTC
>TRBJ2-1|NA|TRBV2|NA
CASSEGIGGRNEQFF
TGTGCCAGCAGTGAGGGGATTGGGGGGAGGAATGAGCAGTTCTTC
>TRBJ1-2|TRBD1|TRBV28|NA
CASSYRGRGGYTF
TGTGCCAGCAGTTACAGGGGAAGGGGTGGCTACACCTTC
>TRBJ2-1|NA|TRBV28|once
CASIGAGTYNEQFF
TGTGCCAGCATCGGCGCGGGGACCTACAATGAGCAGTTCTTC
>TRBJ1-5|NA|TRBV7-2|NA
CASSGNRQDGNQPQHF
TGTGCCAGCAGCGGGAACAGACAGGATGGCAATCAGCCCCAGCATTTT
>TRBJ2-1|TRBD2|TRBV28|NA
CASTQAGSPSHEQFF
TGTGCCAGCACGCAAGCGGGATCGCCTTCCCATGAGCAGTTCTTC
>TRBJ1-1|TRBD1|TRBV19|NA
CASQPPGQATEAFF
TGTGCCAGTCAGCCCCCGGGACAGGCAACTGAAGCTTTCTTT
>TRBJ2-3|TRBD1|TRBV28|once
CASIDRGTDTQYF
TGTGCCAGCATCGACAGGGGCACAGATACGCAGTATTTT
>TRBJ1-5|NA|TRBV5-5|few
CASSLIPNQPQHF
TGTGCCAGCAGCTTGATCCCAAATCAGCCCCAGCATTTT
>TRBJ1-2|NA|TRBV19|NA
CPPRASGVENGYTF
TGTCCCCCTCGGGCCTCCGGGGTTGAGAATGGCTACACCTTC
>TRBJ2-7|TRBD1|TRBV18|NA
CASSPMGQGRFEQYF
TGTGCCAGCTCACCAATGGGACAGGGAAGATTTGAGCAGTACTTC
>TRBJ2-5|NA|TRBV5-1|NA
CASTTGSIQETQYF
TGCGCCAGCACCACCGGTTCCATACAAGAGACCCAGTACTTC
>TRBJ1-5|TRBD1|TRBV5-5|NA
CASSSGLGQLNQPQHF
TGTGCCAGCAGCTCCGGTCTGGGACAGCTCAATCAGCCCCAGCATTTT
>TRBJ2-3|NA|TRBV9|few
CASSVAGTDTQYF
TGTGCCAGCAGCGTAGCGGGCACAGATACGCAGTATTTT
>TRBJ2-5|NA|TRBV7-2|NA
CASSLGPETQYF
TGTGCCAGCAGCTTAGGGCCGGAGACCCAGTACTTC
>TRBJ1-1|NA|TRBV5-6|NA
CASSLAGTGGATGFF
TGTGCCAGCAGCTTGGCGGGAACGGGGGGGGCGACTGGTTTCTTT
>TRBJ2-1|NA|TRBV27|NA
CASSLQPGGIYNEQFF
TGTGCCAGCAGCCTCCAACCCGGCGGGATCTACAATGAGCAGTTCTTC